This record looks at one T cell receptor beta chain sequence and its context. As yet, its antigen is unknown. MiXCR was run by TCRdb on the reads, yielding one entry per CDR3 protein. The repertoire holds approximately 1,000,000 distinct CDR3 sequences, with roughly 31% as singletons. The sample originates from a study of T cell repertoires in cytomegalovirus infection. The CDR3 has 18 amino acids. Trimming stripped 0 bases from V and 0 bases from J, with 17 bases between. Looked up from germline, CDR1 is MNHNS and CDR2 is SASEGT. This receptor was taken from a human donor in good health (CMV status not recorded). Some clones in this sample may be carry-over from other donors' samples. Sequences were derived from cultured CD8+ T cells from PBMCs, sampled from culture after CMV antigen stimulation. The V and J genes are TRBV6-1 and TRBJ1-2; D is unresolved. CDR3: CASSEARAGEWANYGYTF. In nucleotides, the CDR3 is TGTGCCAGCAGTGAAGCGCGGGCGGGCGAATGGGCTAACTATGGCTACACCTTC.